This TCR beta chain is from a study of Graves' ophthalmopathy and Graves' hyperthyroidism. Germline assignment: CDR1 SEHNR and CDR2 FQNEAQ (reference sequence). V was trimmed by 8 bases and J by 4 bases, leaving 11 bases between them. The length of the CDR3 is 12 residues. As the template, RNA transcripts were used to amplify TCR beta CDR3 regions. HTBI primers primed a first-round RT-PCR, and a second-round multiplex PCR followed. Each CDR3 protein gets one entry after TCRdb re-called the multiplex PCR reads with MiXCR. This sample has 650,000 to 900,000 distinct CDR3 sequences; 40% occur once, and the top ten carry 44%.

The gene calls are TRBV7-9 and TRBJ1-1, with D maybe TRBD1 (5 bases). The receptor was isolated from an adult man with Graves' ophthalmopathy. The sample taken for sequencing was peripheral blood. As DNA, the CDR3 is TGTGCCAGCGGGGGATTGGGCACTGAAGCTTTCTTT. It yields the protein CASGGLGTEAFF. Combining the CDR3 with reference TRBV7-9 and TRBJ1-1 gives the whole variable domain DTGVSQNPRHKITKRGQNVTFRCDPISEHNRLYWYRQTLGQGPEFLTYFQNEAQLEKSRLLSDRFSAERPKGSFSTLEIQRTEQGDSAMYLCASGGLGTEAFFGQGTRLTVV.